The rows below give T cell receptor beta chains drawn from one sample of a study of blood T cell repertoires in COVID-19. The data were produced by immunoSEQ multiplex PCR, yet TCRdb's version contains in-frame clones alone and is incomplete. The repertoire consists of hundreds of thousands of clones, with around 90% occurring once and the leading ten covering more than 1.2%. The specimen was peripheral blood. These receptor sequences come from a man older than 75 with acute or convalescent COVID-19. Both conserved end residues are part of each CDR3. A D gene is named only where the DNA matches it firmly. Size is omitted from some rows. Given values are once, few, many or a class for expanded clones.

CDR3 protein: CASSFRGQGKTEAFF
CDR3 DNA: TGTGCCAGCAGCTTTCGGGGACAGGGCAAAACTGAAGCTTTCTTT
V gene: TRBV3-1/TRBV3-2
clone size: once
D gene: TRBD1
J gene: TRBJ1-1

CDR3 protein: CASSLSSEGQMQHF
CDR3 DNA: TGTGCCAGCAGCTTGTCATCCGAGGGCCAAATGCAGCATTTT
V gene: TRBV5-6
clone size: once
D gene: .
J gene: TRBJ1-5

CDR3 protein: CASSATSGSFTGELFF
CDR3 DNA: TGCGCCAGCAGCGCAACTAGCGGGAGTTTCACCGGGGAGCTGTTTTTT
V gene: TRBV5-1
clone size: .
D gene: TRBD2
J gene: TRBJ2-2

CDR3 protein: CASSPQQGAQAKNIQYF
CDR3 DNA: TGTGCCAGCAGCCCCCAACAGGGGGCGCAGGCCAAAAACATTCAGTACTTC
V gene: TRBV7-9
clone size: .
D gene: TRBD1
J gene: TRBJ2-4

CDR3 protein: CASSRQGAFGYTF
CDR3 DNA: TGTGCCAGCAGCCGGCAGGGGGCGTTTGGCTACACCTTC
V gene: TRBV3-1/TRBV3-2
clone size: .
D gene: TRBD1
J gene: TRBJ1-2

CDR3 protein: CASSVGQEFEKLFF
CDR3 DNA: TGCGCCAGCAGCGTGGGACAGGAGTTTGAAAAACTGTTTTTT
V gene: TRBV5-1
clone size: once
D gene: TRBD1
J gene: TRBJ1-4

CDR3 protein: CASSIGRGETQYF
CDR3 DNA: TGTGCCAGCAGTATAGGCAGGGGGGAGACCCAGTACTTC
V gene: TRBV12-3/TRBV12-4
clone size: once
D gene: TRBD1
J gene: TRBJ2-5

CDR3 protein: CASSLPPLVAGSYNEQFF
CDR3 DNA: TGTGCCAGCAGTTTACCCCCCTTGGTAGCGGGCTCCTACAATGAGCAGTTCTTC
V gene: TRBV28
clone size: .
D gene: TRBD2
J gene: TRBJ2-1

CDR3 protein: CAIRATSGGTTYEQYF
CDR3 DNA: TGTGCCATCAGGGCTACTAGCGGGGGGACAACCTACGAGCAGTACTTC
V gene: TRBV10-3
clone size: .
D gene: TRBD2
J gene: TRBJ2-7

CDR3 protein: CASSPLTGPLRAFF
CDR3 DNA: TGTGCCAGCAGCCCACTGACAGGCCCCCTGAGGGCTTTCTTT
V gene: TRBV3-1/TRBV3-2
clone size: .
D gene: .
J gene: TRBJ1-1

CDR3 protein: CASREGREQAGYTF
CDR3 DNA: TGTGCCAGCAGAGAAGGGAGGGAACAGGCCGGCTACACCTTC
V gene: TRBV25-1
clone size: .
D gene: .
J gene: TRBJ1-2

CDR3 protein: CASSLGQGVPEKLFF
CDR3 DNA: TGCGCCAGCAGCTTGGGGCAGGGGGTACCCGAAAAACTGTTTTTT
V gene: TRBV5-1
clone size: .
D gene: TRBD1
J gene: TRBJ1-4

CDR3 protein: CASSSQGADGYTF
CDR3 DNA: TGCGCCAGCAGTTCGCAGGGGGCGGATGGCTACACCTTC
V gene: TRBV5-1
clone size: .
D gene: TRBD1
J gene: TRBJ1-2

CDR3 protein: CASSRTEGTGELFF
CDR3 DNA: TGTGCCAGCAGTAGGACAGAGGGTACCGGGGAGCTGTTTTTT
V gene: TRBV6-5
clone size: .
D gene: .
J gene: TRBJ2-2

CDR3 protein: CASSFRGSSYNEQFF
CDR3 DNA: TGTGCCAGCAGCTTCAGGGGAAGCTCCTACAATGAGCAGTTCTTC
V gene: TRBV7-3
clone size: once
D gene: .
J gene: TRBJ2-1

CDR3 protein: CASSLQPRGAEAFF
CDR3 DNA: TGTGCCAGCAGCTTACAGCCTAGAGGAGCTGAAGCTTTCTTT
V gene: TRBV7-3
clone size: .
D gene: .
J gene: TRBJ1-1

CDR3 protein: CASYEGTSDTQYF
CDR3 DNA: TGTGCCTCTTACGAGGGTACTTCGGATACGCAGTATTTT
V gene: TRBV18
clone size: .
D gene: .
J gene: TRBJ2-3

CDR3 protein: CASWGGASGSYEQYF
CDR3 DNA: TGTGCCAGCTGGGGGGGGGCTAGCGGGAGCTACGAGCAGTACTTC
V gene: TRBV6-5
clone size: once
D gene: TRBD2
J gene: TRBJ2-7

CDR3 protein: CASSLTSEVGELFF
CDR3 DNA: TGCGCCAGCAGCTTAACTAGCGAAGTCGGGGAGCTGTTTTTT
V gene: TRBV5-1
clone size: .
D gene: TRBD2
J gene: TRBJ2-2

CDR3 protein: CASSQGQALGSPLHF
CDR3 DNA: TGTGCCAGCAGCCAAGGACAGGCCCTGGGTTCACCCCTCCACTTT
V gene: TRBV4-2
clone size: .
D gene: .
J gene: TRBJ1-6

CDR3 protein: CASSLVPGGNTEAFF
CDR3 DNA: TGTGCCAGCAGCTTAGTTCCAGGGGGCAACACTGAAGCTTTCTTT
V gene: TRBV7-2
clone size: .
D gene: TRBD1
J gene: TRBJ1-1

CDR3 protein: CASSQLNRGSDTEAFF
CDR3 DNA: TGCGCCAGCAGCCAATTAAATAGGGGATCGGACACTGAAGCTTTCTTT
V gene: TRBV5-1
clone size: .
D gene: .
J gene: TRBJ1-1